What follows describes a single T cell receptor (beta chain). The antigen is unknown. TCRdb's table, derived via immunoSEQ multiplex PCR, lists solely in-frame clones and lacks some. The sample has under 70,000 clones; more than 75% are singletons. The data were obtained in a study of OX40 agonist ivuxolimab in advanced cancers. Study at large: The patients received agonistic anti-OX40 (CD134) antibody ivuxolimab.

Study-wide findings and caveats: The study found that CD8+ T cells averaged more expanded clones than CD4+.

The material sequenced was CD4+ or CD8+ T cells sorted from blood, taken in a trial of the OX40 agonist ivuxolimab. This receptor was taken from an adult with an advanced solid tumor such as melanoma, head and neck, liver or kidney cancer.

CDR3 bases: TGCGCCAGCAGCTTAAGCGGGGAGGATACGCAGTATTTT. Protein: CASSLSGEDTQYF. The J gene is TRBJ2-3, the V gene TRBV5-1; 7 nucleotides align to TRBD2. The trim removed 2 bases at V and 6 bases at J, leaving 3 bases unmatched. This CDR3 is built from 13 residues. The germline CDR1 and CDR2 sequences are SGHRS and YFSETQ.